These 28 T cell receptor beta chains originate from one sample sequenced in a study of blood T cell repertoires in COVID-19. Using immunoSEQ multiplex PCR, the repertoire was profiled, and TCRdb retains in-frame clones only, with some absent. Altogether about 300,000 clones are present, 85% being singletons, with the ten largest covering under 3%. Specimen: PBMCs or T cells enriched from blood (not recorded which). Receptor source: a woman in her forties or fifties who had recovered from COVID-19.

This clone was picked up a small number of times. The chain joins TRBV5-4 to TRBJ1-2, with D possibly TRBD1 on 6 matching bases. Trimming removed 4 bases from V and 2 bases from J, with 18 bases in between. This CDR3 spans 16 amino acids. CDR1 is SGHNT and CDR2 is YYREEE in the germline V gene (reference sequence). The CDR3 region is CASSRSDRSLNYGYTF. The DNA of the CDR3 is TGTGCCAGCAGCAGATCGGACAGATCCTTGAACTATGGCTACACCTTC.

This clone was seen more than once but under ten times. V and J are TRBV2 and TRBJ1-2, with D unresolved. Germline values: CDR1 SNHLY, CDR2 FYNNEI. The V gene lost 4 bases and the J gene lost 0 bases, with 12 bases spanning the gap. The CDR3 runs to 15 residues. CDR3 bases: TGTGCCAGCAGTGTCGAGGGCCAAGCTAACTATGGCTACACCTTC. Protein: CASSVEGQANYGYTF.

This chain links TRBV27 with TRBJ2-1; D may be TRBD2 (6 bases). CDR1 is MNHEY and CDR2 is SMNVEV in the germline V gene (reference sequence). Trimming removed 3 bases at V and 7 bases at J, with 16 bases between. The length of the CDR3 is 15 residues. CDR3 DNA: TGTGCCAGCAGTTTGTCGCAGCGTCGGGGGAATGAGCAGTTCTTC. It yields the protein CASSLSQRRGNEQFF.

The CDR3 DNA is TGTGCCAGCAGCTTGGCCGGAGGGGGCGTATCCTACGAGCAGTACTTC. It yields the protein CASSLAGGGVSYEQYF. V usage is TRBV5-4 and J usage is TRBJ2-7; tentatively, D is TRBD1 (7 bases). Trimming pared 0 bases from V and 1 base from J, leaving 14 bases between. Germline V gene sequence: CDR1 SGHNT, CDR2 YYREEE (reference sequence). CDR3 size: 16 residues.

The CDR3 loop reads CASSLEGGRTGELFF. The CDR3 bases are TGCGCCAGCAGCTTGGAGGGGGGGCGAACCGGGGAGCTGTTTTTT. The chain combines TRBV5-1 with TRBJ2-2; D may be TRBD2 (7 bases). Germline V lookup: CDR1 SGHRS, CDR2 YFSETQ. The CDR3 consists of 15 residues. The V and J ends lost 0 bases and 5 bases respectively, with 11 bases between them.

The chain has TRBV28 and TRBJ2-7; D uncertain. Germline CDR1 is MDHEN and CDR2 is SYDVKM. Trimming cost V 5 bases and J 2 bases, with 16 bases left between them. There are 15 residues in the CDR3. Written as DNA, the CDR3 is TGTGCCAGCAGTCTCCTTTACCCGACAACCTACGAGCAGTACTTC. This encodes CASSLLYPTTYEQYF.

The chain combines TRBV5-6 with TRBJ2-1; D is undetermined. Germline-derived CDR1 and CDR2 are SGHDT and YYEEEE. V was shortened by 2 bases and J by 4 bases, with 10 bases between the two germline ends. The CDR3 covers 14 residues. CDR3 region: CASSFSGRYNEQFF. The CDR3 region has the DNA TGTGCCAGCAGCTTTTCCGGCAGGTACAATGAGCAGTTCTTC.

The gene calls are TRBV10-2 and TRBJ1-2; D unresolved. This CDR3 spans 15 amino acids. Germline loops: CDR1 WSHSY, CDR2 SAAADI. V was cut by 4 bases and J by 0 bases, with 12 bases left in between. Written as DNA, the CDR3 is TGCGCCAGCAGTGTAGCTGCTTTCACTAACTATGGCTACACCTTC. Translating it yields CASSVAAFTNYGYTF.

The CDR3 coding sequence is TGTGCCAGCTCACCACTGGGAGCGGGGGGCTCAAATGAGCAGTTCTTC. Its protein product is CASSPLGAGGSNEQFF. The chain joins TRBV18 to TRBJ2-1; 9 bases align to TRBD2. V shed 1 base, J shed 7 bases, and the junction held 8 bases outside the gene matches. Germline CDR1 is KGHSH and CDR2 is LQKENI. The CDR3 runs 16 residues.

CDR3 sequence reads: CASSLDQALYGYTF. CDR3 in DNA: TGCGCCAGCAGCTTGGACCAGGCGCTCTATGGCTACACCTTC. The rearrangement links TRBV5-1 to TRBJ1-2; D ambiguous. Germline V gene data show CDR1 as SGHRS and CDR2 as YFSETQ. The germline V and J ends were trimmed by 0 bases and 4 bases, with 10 bases remaining between them. The CDR3 consists of 14 residues.

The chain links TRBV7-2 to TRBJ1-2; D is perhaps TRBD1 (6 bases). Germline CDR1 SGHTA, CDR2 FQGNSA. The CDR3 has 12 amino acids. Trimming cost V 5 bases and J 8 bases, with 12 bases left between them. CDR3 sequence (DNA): TGTGCCAGCAGCCTGGGGACAAGAGGCTACACCTTC. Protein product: CASSLGTRGYTF. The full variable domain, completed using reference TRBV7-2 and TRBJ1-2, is GAGVSQSPSNKVTEKGKDVELRCDPISGHTALYWYRQSLGQGLEFLIYFQGNSAPDKSGLPSDRFSAERTGGSVSTLTIQRTQQEDSAVYLCASSLGTRGYTFGSGTRLTVV.

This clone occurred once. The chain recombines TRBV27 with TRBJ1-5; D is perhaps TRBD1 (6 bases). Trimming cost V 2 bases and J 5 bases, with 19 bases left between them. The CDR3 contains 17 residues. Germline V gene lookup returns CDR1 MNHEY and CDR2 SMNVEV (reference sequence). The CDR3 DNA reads TGTGCCAGCAGTTTAGGAGGGGGGGGCAGCTTTCATCAGCCCCAGCATTTT. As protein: CASSLGGGGSFHQPQHF.

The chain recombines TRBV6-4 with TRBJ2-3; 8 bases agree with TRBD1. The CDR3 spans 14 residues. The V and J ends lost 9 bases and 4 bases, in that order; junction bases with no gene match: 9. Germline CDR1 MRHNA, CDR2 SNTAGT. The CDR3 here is CASKDRAIADTQYF. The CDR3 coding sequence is TGTGCCAGTAAGGACAGGGCAATCGCAGATACGCAGTATTTT.

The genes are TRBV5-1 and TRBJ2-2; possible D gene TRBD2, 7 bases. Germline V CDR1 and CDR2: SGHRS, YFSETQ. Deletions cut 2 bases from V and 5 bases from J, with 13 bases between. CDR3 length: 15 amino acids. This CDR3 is CASSFRGGGTGELFF. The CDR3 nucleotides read TGCGCCAGCAGCTTTCGAGGGGGAGGGACCGGGGAGCTGTTTTTT.

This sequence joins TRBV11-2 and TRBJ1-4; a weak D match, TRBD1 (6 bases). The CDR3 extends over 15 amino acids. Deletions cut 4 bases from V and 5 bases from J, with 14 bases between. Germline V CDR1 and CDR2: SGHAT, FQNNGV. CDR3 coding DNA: TGTGCCAGCAGCTCCAAGACAGGAGCGAATGAAAAACTGTTTTTT. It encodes CASSSKTGANEKLFF.

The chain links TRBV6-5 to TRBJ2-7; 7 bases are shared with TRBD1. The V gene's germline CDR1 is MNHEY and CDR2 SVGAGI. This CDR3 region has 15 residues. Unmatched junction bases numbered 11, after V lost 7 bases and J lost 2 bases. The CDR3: CASTPRQGSAYEQYF. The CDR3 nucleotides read TGTGCCAGCACCCCTCGACAGGGCTCGGCCTACGAGCAGTACTTC.

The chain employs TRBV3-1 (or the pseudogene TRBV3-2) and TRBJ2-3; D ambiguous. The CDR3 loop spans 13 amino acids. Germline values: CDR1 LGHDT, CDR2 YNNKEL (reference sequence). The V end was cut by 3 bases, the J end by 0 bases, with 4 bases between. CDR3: CASSHISTDTQYF. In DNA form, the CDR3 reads TGTGCCAGCAGCCACATCAGCACAGATACGCAGTATTTT.

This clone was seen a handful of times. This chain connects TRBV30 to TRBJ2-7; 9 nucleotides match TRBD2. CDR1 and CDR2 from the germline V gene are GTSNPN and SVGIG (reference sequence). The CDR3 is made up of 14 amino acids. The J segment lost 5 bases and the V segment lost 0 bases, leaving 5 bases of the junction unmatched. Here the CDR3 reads CAWSVIAGAHEQYF. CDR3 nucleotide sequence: TGTGCCTGGAGTGTTATAGCGGGGGCCCACGAGCAGTACTTC.

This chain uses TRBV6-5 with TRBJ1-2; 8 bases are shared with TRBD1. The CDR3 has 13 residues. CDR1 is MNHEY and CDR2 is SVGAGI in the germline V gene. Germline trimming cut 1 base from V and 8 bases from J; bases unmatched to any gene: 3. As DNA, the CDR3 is TGTGCCAGCAGTTACTGGACAGGGCAAGGCTACACCTTC. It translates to CASSYWTGQGYTF.

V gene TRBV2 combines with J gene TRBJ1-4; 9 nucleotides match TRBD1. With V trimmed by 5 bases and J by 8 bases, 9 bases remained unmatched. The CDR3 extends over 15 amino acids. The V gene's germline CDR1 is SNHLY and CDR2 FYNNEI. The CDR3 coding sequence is TGTGCCAGCAGTCTACGGGACAGGGTGCTAGAAAAACTGTTTTTT. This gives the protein CASSLRDRVLEKLFF.

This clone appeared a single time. CDR3 loop: CASSPAGPVDTQYF. The CDR3 DNA sequence: TGTGCCAGCAGCCCAGCGGGCCCTGTGGATACGCAGTATTTT. The chain uses TRBV7-3 and TRBJ2-3; D perhaps matches TRBD2 (6 bases). V was cut by 5 bases and J by 6 bases, with 15 bases left in between. The V gene's germline CDR1 is SGHTA and CDR2 FQGTGA. This CDR3 is built from 14 residues.

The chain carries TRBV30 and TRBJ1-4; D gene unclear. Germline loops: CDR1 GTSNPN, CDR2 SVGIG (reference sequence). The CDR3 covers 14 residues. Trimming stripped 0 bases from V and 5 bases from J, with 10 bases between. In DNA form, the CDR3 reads TGTGCCTGGAGTGTACGGACTGGGAATGAAAAACTGTTTTTT. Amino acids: CAWSVRTGNEKLFF.

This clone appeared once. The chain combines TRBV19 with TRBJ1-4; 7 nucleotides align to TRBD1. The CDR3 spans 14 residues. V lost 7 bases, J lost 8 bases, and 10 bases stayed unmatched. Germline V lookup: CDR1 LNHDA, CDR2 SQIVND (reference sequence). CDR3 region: CASTSQGVREKLFF. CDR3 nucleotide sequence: TGTGCCAGTACCTCTCAGGGGGTCAGAGAAAAACTGTTTTTT.

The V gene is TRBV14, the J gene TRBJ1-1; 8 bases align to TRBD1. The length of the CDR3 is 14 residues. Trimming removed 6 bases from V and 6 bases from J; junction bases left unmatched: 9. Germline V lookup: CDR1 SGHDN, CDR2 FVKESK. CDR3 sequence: CASSQNRGIPEAFF. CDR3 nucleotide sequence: TGTGCCAGCAGTCAAAACAGGGGGATCCCTGAAGCTTTCTTT.

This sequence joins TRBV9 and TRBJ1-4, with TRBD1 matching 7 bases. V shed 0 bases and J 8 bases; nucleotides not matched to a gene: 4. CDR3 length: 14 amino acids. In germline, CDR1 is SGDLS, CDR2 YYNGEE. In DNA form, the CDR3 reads TGTGCCAGCAGCGTAGGGGACAGTGGGGAAAAACTGTTTTTT. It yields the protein CASSVGDSGEKLFF.

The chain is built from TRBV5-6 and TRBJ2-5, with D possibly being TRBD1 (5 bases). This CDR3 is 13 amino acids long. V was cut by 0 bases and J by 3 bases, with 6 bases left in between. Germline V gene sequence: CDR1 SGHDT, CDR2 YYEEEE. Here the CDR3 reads CASSLAREETQYF. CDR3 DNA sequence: TGTGCCAGCAGCTTGGCCAGGGAAGAGACCCAGTACTTC.

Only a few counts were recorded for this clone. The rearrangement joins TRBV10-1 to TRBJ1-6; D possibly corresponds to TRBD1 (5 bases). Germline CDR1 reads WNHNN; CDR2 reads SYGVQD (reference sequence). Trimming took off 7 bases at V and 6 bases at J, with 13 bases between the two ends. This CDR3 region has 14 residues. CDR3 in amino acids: CASKGGQGNSPLHF. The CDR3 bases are TGCGCCAGCAAGGGTGGGCAGGGTAATTCACCCCTCCACTTT.

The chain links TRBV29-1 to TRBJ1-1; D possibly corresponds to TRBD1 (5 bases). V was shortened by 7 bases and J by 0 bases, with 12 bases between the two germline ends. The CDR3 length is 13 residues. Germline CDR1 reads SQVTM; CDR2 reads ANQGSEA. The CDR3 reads CSARRGMNTEAFF. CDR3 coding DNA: TGCAGCGCCCGGCGGGGCATGAACACTGAAGCTTTCTTT.